Following are 8 T cell receptor beta chains from one sample sequenced in a study of CD8 T cells in Susac syndrome. Reverse transcription of roughly 0.5 to 1 ug RNA was carried out with random hexamers. TCRdb reprocessed the immunoSEQ multiplex PCR reads with MiXCR, giving one entry per CDR3 protein. The data show about 150,000 distinct CDR3 sequences, with about 90% seen just once and more than 0.07% held by the top ten. Sample: CD4+ T cells from PBMCs. These receptors originate from a human donor in good health.

V and J are TRBV13 and TRBJ1-1; TRBD1 aligns across 8 bases. CDR1 and CDR2 (germline): PRHDT, FYEKMQ (reference sequence). The length of the CDR3 is 13 residues. J gave up 10 bases and V 4 bases, and 8 bases lay outside the gene matches. CDR3 sequence: CASSSGQGSRAFF. CDR3 nucleotides: TGTGCCAGCAGCTCTGGACAGGGCTCCCGAGCTTTCTTT.

The rearrangement uses TRBV7-2 and TRBJ1-1; no firm D call. Germline V gives CDR1 SGHTA, CDR2 FQGNSA. The germline V and J ends were trimmed by 1 base and 4 bases, with 7 bases remaining between them. The CDR3 is 13 residues long. CDR3 residues: CASSLEMGTEAFF. The DNA for the CDR3 is TGTGCCAGCAGCTTAGAGATGGGCACTGAAGCTTTCTTT.

This chain links TRBV11-2 with TRBJ1-1; no clear D. Trimming stripped 3 bases from V and 3 bases from J, with 8 bases between. Germline values: CDR1 SGHAT, CDR2 FQNNGV. The CDR3 totals 13 residues. The CDR3 region has the DNA TGTGCCAGCAGCTTCAGACGGGACACTGAAGCTTTCTTT. Translation: CASSFRRDTEAFF.

The J gene is TRBJ2-2, the V gene TRBV10-2; 8 positions match TRBD1. The V and J ends lost 9 bases and 4 bases, in that order; junction bases with no gene match: 7. Germline V CDR1 and CDR2: WSHSY, SAAADI. The CDR3 is 14 amino acids. The CDR3 reads CASRRTGTTGELFF. The DNA of the CDR3 is TGCGCCAGTCGGAGGACAGGGACCACCGGGGAGCTGTTTTTT.

This clonotype was picked up one time. The chain links TRBV11-2 to TRBJ1-1; the match to TRBD1 covers 9 bases. The CDR3 spans 15 residues. J gave up 5 bases and V 2 bases, and 6 bases lay outside the gene matches. Germline CDR1 and CDR2: SGHAT and FQNNGV. This CDR3 reads CASSLSTGGATEAFF. The CDR3 DNA sequence: TGTGCCAGCAGCTTATCCACAGGGGGCGCGACTGAAGCTTTCTTT.

The V and J genes are TRBV9 and TRBJ1-2, with D perhaps TRBD1 (5 bases). Trimming shortened V by 3 bases and J by 8 bases, and 23 bases separated the two germline ends. Germline loops: CDR1 SGDLS, CDR2 YYNGEE. This CDR3 has 16 residues. CDR3 DNA sequence: TGTGCCAGCAGCGGCCCGTCGAGTGAGGGGCGGCTGGGCTACACCTTC. The encoded protein is CASSGPSSEGRLGYTF.

The V call is TRBV7-2, the J call TRBJ2-3; no clear D. V was clipped by 3 bases and J by 1 base, with 5 bases between them. CDR3 length: 13 amino acids. Germline values: CDR1 SGHTA, CDR2 FQGNSA. For the CDR3, the DNA is TGTGCCAGCAGCTTCGCCCGCACAGATACGCAGTATTTT. Its protein product is CASSFARTDTQYF. The full variable domain, rest sourced from reference TRBV7-2 and TRBJ2-3, is GAGVSQSPSNKVTEKGKDVELRCDPISGHTALYWYRQSLGQGLEFLIYFQGNSAPDKSGLPSDRFSAERTGGSVSTLTIQRTQQEDSAVYLCASSFARTDTQYFGPGTRLTVL.

This clonotype occurred once. This chain uses TRBV30 with TRBJ1-3; maybe TRBD1 (6 bases). From germline, CDR1 is GTSNPN and CDR2 SVGIG (reference sequence). The CDR3 is made up of 20 amino acids. V was shortened by 0 bases and J by 3 bases, with 27 bases between the two germline ends. The CDR3 nucleotides are TGTGCCTGGAGTGTGGATCTCCGGGACGGCAGGGGTTCAGATGGAAACACCATATATTTT. This encodes CAWSVDLRDGRGSDGNTIYF. The full variable domain, with the rest looked up from reference TRBV30 and TRBJ1-3, is SQTIHQWPATLVQPVGSPLSLECTVEGTSNPNLYWYRQAAGRGLQLLFYSVGIGQISSEVPQNLSASRPQDRQFILSSKKLLLSDSGFYLCAWSVDLRDGRGSDGNTIYFGEGSWLTVV.